What follows are 28 T cell receptor beta chains derived from one specimen sequenced in a study of a mutant IDH1 vaccine in newly diagnosed glioma. Assay: immunoSEQ multiplex PCR; the TCRdb copy retains only in-frame clones and omits some. The repertoire holds approximately 54,000 clones, with 80% to 90% as singletons. Time point specified: baseline, week 1 (first vaccination visit). Described treatment: pre-vaccination baseline after standard-of-care therapy. Specimen: PBMCs, collected from a glioma patient treated with radiotherapy, temozolomide or both. The receptor set was obtained from a man aged 18 to 35 with glioma.

The genes are TRBV18 and TRBJ1-1, with a weak D call TRBD1 (6 bases). This CDR3 contains 15 residues. The V gene lost 4 bases and the J gene lost 6 bases, with 18 bases spanning the gap. The germline gives CDR1 KGHSH, CDR2 LQKENI. In DNA, the CDR3 is TGTGCCAGCTCACGGGGGGGGGCGCGGGACTCTGAAGCTTTCTTT. Residues: CASSRGGARDSEAFF.

A few counts support this clone. V is TRBV7-2 and J is TRBJ1-1; possibly TRBD1 for D (6 bases). This CDR3 comprises 16 residues. From germline, CDR1 is SGHTA and CDR2 FQGNSA. The V gene lost 6 bases and the J gene lost 1 base, with 18 bases spanning the gap. In DNA, the CDR3 is TGTGCCAGCAGGGTTTCCCGGGACATCAAGAACACTGAAGCTTTCTTT. Its protein product is CASRVSRDIKNTEAFF.

The chain employs TRBV14 and TRBJ2-5; D is unresolved. The CDR3 runs to 16 residues. The V gene lost 2 bases and the J gene lost 4 bases, with 17 bases spanning the gap. Looked up from germline, CDR1 is SGHDN and CDR2 is FVKESK. The CDR3 nucleotides are TGTGCCAGCAGCCAATCCCAAACGAGGTCGCGAGAGACCCAGTACTTC. This sequence encodes CASSQSQTRSRETQYF.

This chain links TRBV9 with TRBJ2-2; 10 bases are a match to TRBD1. Germline-derived CDR1 and CDR2 are SGDLS and YYNGEE. The CDR3 extends over 16 amino acids. V was clipped by 5 bases and J by 0 bases; unmatched bases: 4. In DNA form, the CDR3 reads TGTGCCAGCAGTAGAGGACAGGGGGCGAACACCGGGGAGCTGTTTTTT. Amino acid sequence: CASSRGQGANTGELFF.

V gene TRBV7-9 combines with J gene TRBJ2-7; no reliable D call. The CDR3 loop spans 13 amino acids. Germline-derived CDR1 and CDR2 are SEHNR and FQNEAQ (reference sequence). V was shortened by 5 bases and J by 0 bases, with 8 bases between the two germline ends. CDR3 sequence (DNA): TGTGCCAGCAGCGAAAGCCCCTCCTACGAGCAGTACTTC. Translated, it gives CASSESPSYEQYF.

The gene calls are TRBV2 and TRBJ2-3, with D possibly TRBD1 on 5 matching bases. The CDR3 spans 13 residues. The germline V gene encodes CDR1 SNHLY and CDR2 FYNNEI. The germline V and J ends were trimmed by 6 bases and 3 bases, with 10 bases remaining between them. CDR3 residues: CASRQGGTDTQYF. CDR3 sequence (DNA): TGTGCCAGCAGGCAGGGTGGTACAGATACGCAGTATTTT.

The rearrangement uses TRBV5-1 and TRBJ1-2; tentatively, D is TRBD1 (6 bases). V was shortened by 1 base and J by 4 bases, with 17 bases between the two germline ends. From germline, CDR1 is SGHRS and CDR2 YFSETQ. This CDR3 region has 16 residues. This CDR3 is CASSLFGGPIAYGYTF. The CDR3 DNA follows: TGCGCCAGCAGCTTGTTCGGGGGCCCTATAGCCTATGGCTACACCTTC.

V and J are TRBV18 and TRBJ1-2, with D tentatively TRBD1 (6 bases). V lost 3 bases and J 5 bases, leaving 13 bases between the germline ends. Germline V gene data show CDR1 as KGHSH and CDR2 as LQKENI. The CDR3 loop spans 14 amino acids. Here the CDR3 reads CASSPGQGYYGYTF. In DNA form, the CDR3 reads TGTGCCAGCTCACCGGGACAAGGCTATTATGGCTACACCTTC. The full variable domain, its missing parts supplied by reference TRBV18 and TRBJ1-2, is NAGVMQNPRHLVRRRGQEARLRCSPMKGHSHVYWYRQLPEEGLKFMVYLQKENIIDESGMPKERFSAEFPKEGPSILRIQQVVRGDSAAYFCASSPGQGYYGYTFGSGTRLTVV.

The genes are TRBV13 and TRBJ2-2, with 8 bases identical to TRBD1. Trimming removed 5 bases from V and 6 bases from J; junction bases left unmatched: 2. Per the germline V gene, CDR1 is PRHDT and CDR2 is FYEKMQ (reference sequence). This CDR3 has 13 amino acids. Here the CDR3 reads CASSQGAAGELFF. In DNA, the CDR3 is TGTGCCAGCAGCCAGGGGGCGGCCGGGGAGCTGTTTTTT.

The genes are TRBV2 and TRBJ2-5; 16 nucleotides line up with TRBD2. V was clipped by 8 bases and J by 5 bases; unmatched bases: 11. This CDR3 spans 17 amino acids. Germline V lookup: CDR1 SNHLY, CDR2 FYNNEI. CDR3 sequence: CASSTGTSGRAGETQYF. CDR3 coding DNA: TGTGCCAGCTCAACCGGGACTAGCGGGAGGGCCGGGGAGACCCAGTACTTC.

In DNA form, the CDR3 reads TGTGCCAGCAGCCGCAACATGGGGGCCGGGGAGCTGTTTTTT. Translating it yields CASSRNMGAGELFF. The rearrangement links TRBV6-5 to TRBJ2-2, with D perhaps being TRBD1 or TRBD2 (5 bases each). Between the trimmed V and J ends, which lost 6 bases and 6 bases, there was a span of 14 bases. The CDR3 spans 14 residues. In germline, CDR1 is MNHEY, CDR2 SVGAGI.

The chain employs TRBV5-1 and TRBJ1-3, with D tentatively TRBD1 (6 bases). The CDR3 covers 16 residues. In germline, CDR1 is SGHRS, CDR2 YFSETQ. Trimming removed 1 base at V and 2 bases at J, with 13 bases between. The CDR3 DNA reads TGCGCCAGCAGCTTGTCTACAGGGACGGCTGGAAACACCATATATTTT. It specifies CASSLSTGTAGNTIYF.

This chain links TRBV7-2 with TRBJ2-3, with unresolved D. CDR1 and CDR2 (germline): SGHTA, FQGNSA. This CDR3 is 17 amino acids long. The ends were cut back, 0 bases at V and 0 bases at J, with 13 bases in the middle. The CDR3 loop is CASSLAGRSSSTDTQYF. CDR3 DNA sequence: TGTGCCAGCAGCTTAGCGGGTAGAAGTTCTAGCACAGATACGCAGTATTTT.

The rearrangement links TRBV5-1 to TRBJ1-1; 8 bases are shared with TRBD1. J gave up 3 bases and V 4 bases, and 14 bases lay outside the gene matches. The length of the CDR3 is 17 residues. CDR1 SGHRS and CDR2 YFSETQ come from the germline V gene. CDR3 nucleotide sequence: TGCGCCAGCAGCCTAACCGGACAGGGCTGGGAGGACACTGAAGCTTTCTTT. It is translated as CASSLTGQGWEDTEAFF.

This clone appeared a few times. This sequence joins TRBV5-4 and TRBJ1-2, with 7 bases identical to TRBD1. The V gene's germline CDR1 is SGHNT and CDR2 YYREEE (reference sequence). The CDR3 length is 13 residues. J lost 6 bases, V lost 2 bases, and 4 bases had no gene match. The CDR3 DNA reads TGTGCCAGCAGCTTAGTAACAGGGGATGGCTACACCTTC. Protein sequence: CASSLVTGDGYTF.

The rearrangement joins TRBV4-1 to TRBJ1-3, with a weak D call TRBD1 (6 bases). The CDR3 covers 16 residues. Per germline, CDR1 MGHRA and CDR2 YSYEKL. Trimming cost V 4 bases and J 2 bases, with 15 bases left between them. The CDR3 nucleotides are TGCGCCAGCAGCCCCACGGGGGCCGTTCCTGGAAACACCATATATTTT. Amino acids: CASSPTGAVPGNTIYF.

V is TRBV4-3 and J is TRBJ2-7; no reliable D call. The V and J ends lost 0 bases and 0 bases respectively, with 9 bases between them. Germline CDR1 reads LGHNA; CDR2 reads YSLEER. The CDR3 consists of 15 residues. The DNA of the CDR3 is TGCGCCAGCAGCCAAGATAGGACGGTCTCCTACGAGCAGTACTTC. Protein product: CASSQDRTVSYEQYF.

The chain combines TRBV6-5 with TRBJ2-3; D perhaps matches TRBD2 (5 bases). The germline V gene has CDR1 MNHEY and CDR2 SVGAGI. V gave up 6 bases and J gave up 4 bases, with 17 bases separating them. The CDR3 has 15 amino acids. The CDR3 DNA sequence: TGTGCCAGCAGGAGGTCCGCCGCTAGCCCAGATACGCAGTATTTT. It translates to CASRRSAASPDTQYF.

The chain employs TRBV4-1 and TRBJ1-2; 8 bases line up with TRBD1. Trimming removed 4 bases from V and 7 bases from J; junction bases left unmatched: 5. CDR1 and CDR2 (germline): MGHRA, YSYEKL. The length of the CDR3 is 13 residues. CDR3 residues: CASSLGQGGGYTF. The CDR3 DNA sequence: TGCGCCAGCAGCCTCGGACAGGGTGGTGGCTACACCTTC.

The V call is TRBV30, the J call TRBJ2-7; D is uncertain. Per the germline V gene, CDR1 is GTSNPN and CDR2 is SVGIG (reference sequence). The CDR3 contains 12 residues. The V gene lost 0 bases and the J gene lost 2 bases, with 5 bases spanning the gap. This CDR3 is CAWSVRPYEQYF. Written as DNA, the CDR3 is TGTGCCTGGAGTGTAAGGCCCTACGAGCAGTACTTC.

The rearrangement joins TRBV7-9 to TRBJ2-5; 9 bases agree with TRBD2. This CDR3 comprises 16 residues. J was trimmed by 2 bases and V by 8 bases; bases with no gene match: 12. The germline CDR1 and CDR2 sequences are SEHNR and FQNEAQ (reference sequence). The DNA for the CDR3 is TGTGCCAGCTTCGAAGGGTTAGCGGGGGTTCAAGAGACCCAGTACTTC. This translates into CASFEGLAGVQETQYF.

The chain couples TRBV18 to TRBJ2-5; 7 bases map to TRBD2. This CDR3 has 14 residues. Germline V lookup: CDR1 KGHSH, CDR2 LQKENI. Trimming removed 6 bases from V and 2 bases from J; junction bases left unmatched: 6. CDR3: CASSQRGDQETQYF. For the CDR3, the DNA is TGTGCCAGCTCTCAACGGGGGGATCAAGAGACCCAGTACTTC.

This clone was seen a few times. The gene calls are TRBV19 and TRBJ2-2; D is perhaps TRBD1 (5 bases). The V end lost 3 bases, the J end lost 1 base, and 12 bases lay between the germline ends. Per germline, CDR1 LNHDA and CDR2 SQIVND (reference sequence). There are 16 residues in the CDR3. The CDR3 protein is CASSIQGGGNTGELFF. The CDR3 DNA reads TGTGCCAGTAGTATTCAGGGCGGCGGGAACACCGGGGAGCTGTTTTTT.

About this clone: This sample also contains other DNA sequences that code for the same CDR3. The rearrangement joins TRBV2 to TRBJ1-1; D ambiguous. Deletions cut 3 bases from V and 0 bases from J, with 5 bases between. Germline CDR1 and CDR2: SNHLY and FYNNEI. This CDR3 has 13 residues. CDR3 amino acids: CASSDSLNTEAFF. For the CDR3, the DNA is TGTGCCAGCAGTGACAGCCTGAACACTGAAGCTTTCTTT.

The chain links TRBV6-5 to TRBJ1-6; D unclear. The germline V gene has CDR1 MNHEY and CDR2 SVGAGI. The length of the CDR3 is 16 residues. The V and J ends lost 2 bases and 0 bases respectively, with 8 bases between them. CDR3: CASSYRASSYNSPLHF. In DNA, the CDR3 is TGTGCCAGCAGTTACAGGGCCAGCTCCTATAATTCACCCCTCCACTTT.

The J gene is TRBJ1-2, the V gene TRBV5-6, with D perhaps TRBD1 (5 bases). The CDR3 loop spans 15 amino acids. From germline, CDR1 is SGHDT and CDR2 YYEEEE. Trimming stripped 2 bases from V and 4 bases from J, with 15 bases between. CDR3 protein: CASSFLTGVPYGYTF. CDR3 nucleotides: TGTGCCAGCAGCTTTTTAACAGGCGTTCCCTATGGCTACACCTTC. Combining the CDR3 with reference TRBV5-6 and TRBJ1-2 gives the whole variable domain DAGVTQSPTHLIKTRGQQVTLRCSPKSGHDTVSWYQQALGQGPQFIFQYYEEEERQRGNFPDRFSGHQFPNYSSELNVNALLLGDSALYLCASSFLTGVPYGYTFGSGTRLTVV.

The chain combines TRBV25-1 with TRBJ2-1, with TRBD2 matching over 10 bases. V lost 2 bases and J lost 5; bases outside the gene matches: 3. This CDR3 region has 15 residues. The germline V gene has CDR1 MGHDK and CDR2 SYGVNS. The CDR3 sequence: CASSEQLAGNNEQFF. The CDR3 DNA follows: TGTGCCAGCAGTGAACAACTAGCGGGGAACAATGAGCAGTTCTTC.

This clone turned up a few times. V is TRBV19 and J is TRBJ1-6; D is uncertain. CDR1 is LNHDA and CDR2 is SQIVND in the germline V gene (reference sequence). V gave up 8 bases and J gave up 4 bases, with 12 bases separating them. CDR3 length equals 14 residues. The CDR3 spells CASQTQTYNSPLHF. Written as DNA, the CDR3 is TGTGCCAGTCAGACACAGACTTATAATTCACCCCTCCACTTT.